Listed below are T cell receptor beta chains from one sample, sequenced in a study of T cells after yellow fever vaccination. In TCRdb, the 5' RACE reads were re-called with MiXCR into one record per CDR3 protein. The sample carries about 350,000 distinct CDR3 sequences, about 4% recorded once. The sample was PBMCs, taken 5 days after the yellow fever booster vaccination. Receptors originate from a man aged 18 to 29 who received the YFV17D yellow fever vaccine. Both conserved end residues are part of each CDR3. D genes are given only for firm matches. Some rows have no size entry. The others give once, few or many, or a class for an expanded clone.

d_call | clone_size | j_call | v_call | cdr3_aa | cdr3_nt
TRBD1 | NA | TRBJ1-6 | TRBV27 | CASRPGGFGSPLHF | TGTGCCAGCAGGCCAGGGGGCTTTGGCTCACCCCTCCACTTT
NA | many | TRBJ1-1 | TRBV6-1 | CASSPSSGAGQHTEAFF | TGTGCCAGCAGTCCCTCCTCTGGGGCGGGGCAGCACACTGAAGCTTTCTTT
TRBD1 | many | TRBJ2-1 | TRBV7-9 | CASSPDRARGNEQFF | TGTGCCAGCAGCCCGGACAGGGCTAGGGGCAATGAGCAGTTCTTC
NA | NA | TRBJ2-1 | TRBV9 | CASSIRLAGNEQFF | TGTGCCAGCAGCATTCGACTCGCGGGCAATGAGCAGTTCTTC
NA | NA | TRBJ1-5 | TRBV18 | CASSPDSGGNQPQHF | TGTGCCAGCTCACCGGACTCGGGTGGCAATCAGCCCCAGCATTTT
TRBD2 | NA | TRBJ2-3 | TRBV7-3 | CASSARSGGSTDTQYF | TGTGCCAGCAGCGCCCGAAGCGGGGGGTCCACAGATACGCAGTATTTT
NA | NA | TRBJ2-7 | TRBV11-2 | CASSLGRSLSEQYF | TGTGCCAGCAGCTTAGGAAGGTCATTGAGCGAGCAGTACTTC
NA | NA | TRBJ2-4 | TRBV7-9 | CASSRTGSQNIQYF | TGTGCCAGCAGCCGAACAGGGAGCCAAAACATTCAGTACTTC
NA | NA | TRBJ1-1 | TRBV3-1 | CASSPRVTSAEAFF | TGTGCCAGCAGCCCCCGGGTAACCTCGGCCGAAGCTTTCTTT
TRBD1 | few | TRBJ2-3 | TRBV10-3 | CAIGRQGGTDTQYF | TGTGCCATCGGCAGGCAGGGGGGCACAGATACGCAGTATTTT
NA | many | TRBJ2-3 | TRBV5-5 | CASSLAEGADTQYF | TGTGCCAGCAGCTTGGCTGAGGGGGCAGATACGCAGTATTTT
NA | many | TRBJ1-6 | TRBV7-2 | CASSLDWGKRAPLHF | TGTGCCAGCAGCCTAGATTGGGGCAAAAGGGCACCCCTCCACTTT
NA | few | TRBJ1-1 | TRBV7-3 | CASSLSGTANTEAFF | TGTGCCAGCAGCTTATCAGGGACGGCGAACACTGAAGCTTTCTTT